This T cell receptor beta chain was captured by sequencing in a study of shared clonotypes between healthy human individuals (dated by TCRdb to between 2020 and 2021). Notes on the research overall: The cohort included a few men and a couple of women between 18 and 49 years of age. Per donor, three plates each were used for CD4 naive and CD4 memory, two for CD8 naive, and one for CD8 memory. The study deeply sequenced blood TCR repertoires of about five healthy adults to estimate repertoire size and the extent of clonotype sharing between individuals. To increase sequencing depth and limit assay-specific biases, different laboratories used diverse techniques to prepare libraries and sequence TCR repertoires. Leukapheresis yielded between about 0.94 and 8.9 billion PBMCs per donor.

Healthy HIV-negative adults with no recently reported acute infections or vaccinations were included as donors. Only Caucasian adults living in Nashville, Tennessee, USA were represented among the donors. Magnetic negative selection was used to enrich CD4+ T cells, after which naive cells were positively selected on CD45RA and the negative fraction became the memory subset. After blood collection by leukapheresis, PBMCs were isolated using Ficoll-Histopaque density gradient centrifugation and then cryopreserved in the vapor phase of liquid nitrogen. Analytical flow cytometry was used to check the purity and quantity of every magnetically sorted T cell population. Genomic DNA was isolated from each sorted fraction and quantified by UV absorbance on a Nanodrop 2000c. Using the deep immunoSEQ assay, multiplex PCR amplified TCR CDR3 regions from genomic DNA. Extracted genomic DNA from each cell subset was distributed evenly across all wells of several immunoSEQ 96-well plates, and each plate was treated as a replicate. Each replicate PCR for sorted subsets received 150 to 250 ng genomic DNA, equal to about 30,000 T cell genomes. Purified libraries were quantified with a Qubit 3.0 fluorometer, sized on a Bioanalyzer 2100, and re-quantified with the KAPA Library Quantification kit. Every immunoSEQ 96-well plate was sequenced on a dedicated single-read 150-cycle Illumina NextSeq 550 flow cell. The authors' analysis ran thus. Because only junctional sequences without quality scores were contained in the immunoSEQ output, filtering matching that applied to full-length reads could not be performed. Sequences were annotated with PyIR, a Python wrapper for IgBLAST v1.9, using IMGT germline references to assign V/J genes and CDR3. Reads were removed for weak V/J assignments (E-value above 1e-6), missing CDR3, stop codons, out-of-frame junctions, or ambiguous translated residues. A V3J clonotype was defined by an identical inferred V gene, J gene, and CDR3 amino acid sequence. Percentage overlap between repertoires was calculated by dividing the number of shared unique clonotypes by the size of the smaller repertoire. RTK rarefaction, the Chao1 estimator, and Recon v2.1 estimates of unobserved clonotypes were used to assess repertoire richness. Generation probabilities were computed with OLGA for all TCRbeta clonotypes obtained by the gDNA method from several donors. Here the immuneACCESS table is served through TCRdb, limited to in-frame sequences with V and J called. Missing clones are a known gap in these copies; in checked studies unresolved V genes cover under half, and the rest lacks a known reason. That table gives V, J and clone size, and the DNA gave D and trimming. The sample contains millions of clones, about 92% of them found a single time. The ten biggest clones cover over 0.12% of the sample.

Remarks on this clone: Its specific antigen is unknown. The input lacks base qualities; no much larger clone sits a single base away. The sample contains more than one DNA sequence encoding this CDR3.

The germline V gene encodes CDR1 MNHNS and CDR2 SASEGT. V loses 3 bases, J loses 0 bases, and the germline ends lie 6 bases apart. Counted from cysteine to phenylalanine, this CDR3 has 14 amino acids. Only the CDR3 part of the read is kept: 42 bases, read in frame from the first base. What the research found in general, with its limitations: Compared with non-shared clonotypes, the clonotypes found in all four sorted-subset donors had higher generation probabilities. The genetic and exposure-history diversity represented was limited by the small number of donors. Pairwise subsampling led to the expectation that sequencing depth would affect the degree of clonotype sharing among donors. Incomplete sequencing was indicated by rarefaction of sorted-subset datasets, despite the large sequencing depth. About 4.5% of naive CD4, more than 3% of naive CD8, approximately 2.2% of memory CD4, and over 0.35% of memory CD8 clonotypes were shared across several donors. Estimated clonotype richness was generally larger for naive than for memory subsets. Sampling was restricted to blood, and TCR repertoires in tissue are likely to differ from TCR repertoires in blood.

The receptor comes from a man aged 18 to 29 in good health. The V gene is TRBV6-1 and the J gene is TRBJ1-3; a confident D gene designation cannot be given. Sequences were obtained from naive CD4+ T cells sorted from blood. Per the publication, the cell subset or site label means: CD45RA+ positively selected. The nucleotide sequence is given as TGTGCCAGCAGTGAGCGAAGCTCTGGAAACACCATATATTTT. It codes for CASSERSSGNTIYF.